Included here is one T cell receptor beta chain sequence, with context. What it binds is unknown. The record originates from a study of cytomegalovirus exposure and HLA in healthy donors. Whole-study findings and limits: The study flagged some 170 TCR beta chains as cytomegalovirus-associated.

The PCR employed 60 Vbeta primers together with 13 Jbeta primers. Sequencing was performed with immunoSEQ multiplex PCR; in TCRdb, only in-frame clones are kept and a portion is missing. Here the sample table reports around 97,000 clones. The source is a man in his forties in good health and CMV-seronegative. Sample: PBMCs.

CDR3 region: CASSLDRGFDIQYF. CDR3 DNA: TGTGCCAGCAGCTTAGACAGGGGGTTTGACATTCAGTACTTC. J is TRBJ2-4 and V is TRBV7-2; 8 bases agree with TRBD1. J lost 8 bases, V lost 1 base, and 4 bases had no gene match. The CDR3 consists of 14 residues. Germline values: CDR1 SGHTA, CDR2 FQGNSA.